These 32 T cell receptor beta chains originate from one sample sequenced in a study of cytomegalovirus exposure and HLA in healthy donors (TCRdb year 2017). Library construction relied on the immunoSEQ multiplex PCR assay. TCRdb holds this immuneACCESS table with in-frame rearrangements only. Some clones are missing; in checked studies, unresolved V genes explain under half, and the rest has no known cause. The sample data list tens of thousands of clones, and approximately 96% of these were observed just once. The leading ten clones occupy about 1.5% of the sample. Material: PBMCs. The receptors shown here come from a woman aged 18-35 years in good health and CMV-seropositive.

This rearrangement joins TRBV25-1 to TRBJ2-3; D possibly corresponds to TRBD1 (5 bases). V shed 7 bases and J shed 2 bases, with 7 bases lying between them. There are 12 residues in the CDR3. The germline gives CDR1 MGHDK, CDR2 SYGVNS. The CDR3 region has the DNA TGTGCCAGCATAGGGGACACAGATACGCAGTATTTT. Translation: CASIGDTDTQYF.

The rearrangement links TRBV30 to TRBJ2-1, with D possibly being TRBD2 (6 bases). CDR3 length equals 14 residues. Germline values: CDR1 GTSNPN, CDR2 SVGIG (reference sequence). Trimming took off 5 bases at V and 3 bases at J, with 14 bases between the two ends. In nucleotides, the CDR3 is TGTGCCTGGCTACTCGCGGAGGGCTACAATGAGCAGTTCTTC. Translated: CAWLLAEGYNEQFF.

The V gene is TRBV5-1, the J gene TRBJ2-7; possibly TRBD2 for D (6 bases). Germline loops: CDR1 SGHRS, CDR2 YFSETQ. This CDR3 has 16 amino acids. Trimming removed 2 bases from V and 0 bases from J, with 15 bases in between. The CDR3 loop is CASSLGLRDPSYEQYF. CDR3 coding DNA: TGCGCCAGCAGCTTAGGATTGCGGGACCCCTCCTACGAGCAGTACTTC.

Remarks on this clone: At one boundary the junction diverges from the germline segment, which might be a read error. The chain is built from TRBV7-7 and TRBJ2-1; the match to TRBD1 covers 7 bases. From germline, CDR1 is SSHAT and CDR2 FNYEAQ (reference sequence). This CDR3 has 15 residues. The CDR3: CASSLGTVDYNEQFF. The CDR3 DNA reads as TGTGCTAGCAGCTTAGGGACAGTGGACTACAATGAGCAGTTCTTC.

J is TRBJ1-5 and V is TRBV25-1; D unclear. Germline CDR1 and CDR2: MGHDK and SYGVNS. V was shortened by 4 bases and J by 6 bases, with 10 bases between the two germline ends. The CDR3 runs to 13 residues. CDR3 amino acids: CASSVGSGQPQHF. In DNA form, the CDR3 reads TGTGCCAGCAGTGTCGGGAGCGGTCAGCCCCAGCATTTT. Supplemented by reference TRBV25-1 and TRBJ1-5, the full variable domain reads EADIYQTPRYLVIGTGKKITLECSQTMGHDKMYWYQQDPGMELHLIHYSYGVNSTEKGDLSSESTVSRIRTEHFPLTLESARPSHTSQYLCASSVGSGQPQHFGDGTRLSIL.

The rearrangement joins TRBV15 to TRBJ2-3; 8 bases line up with TRBD2. V was pared by 5 bases and J by 2 bases, with 12 bases of the junction left unmatched. The CDR3 sequence is 17 residues long. CDR1 is LNHNV and CDR2 is YYDKDF in the germline V gene (reference sequence). This CDR3 reads CATSGWNLTSVTDTQYF. The CDR3 nucleotides are TGTGCCACCAGCGGATGGAATCTGACTAGCGTCACAGATACGCAGTATTTT.

The chain uses TRBV6-1 and TRBJ1-1; TRBD1 is a possible D gene (5 bases). In germline, CDR1 is MNHNS, CDR2 SASEGT. V was shortened by 3 bases and J by 1 base, with 6 bases between the two germline ends. The CDR3 totals 13 residues. The CDR3 region has the DNA TGTGCCAGCAGTGAGACAGCGAACACTGAAGCTTTCTTT. It is translated as CASSETANTEAFF.

This sequence joins TRBV6-1 and TRBJ2-1, with TRBD1 matching 10 bases. J gave up 9 bases and V 6 bases, and 8 bases lay outside the gene matches. The CDR3 runs to 14 residues. CDR1 is MNHNS and CDR2 is SASEGT in the germline V gene. Here the CDR3 reads CASRPGQGIGEQFF. The CDR3 nucleotides read TGTGCCAGCAGGCCGGGACAGGGGATAGGTGAGCAGTTCTTC.

The chain recombines TRBV7-6 with TRBJ2-1; D is unclear. The CDR3 sequence is 17 residues long. CDR1 and CDR2 from the germline V gene are SGHVS and FNYEAQ. Trimming left V 5 bases short and J 0 bases short, with 17 bases between. The CDR3 here is CASSPLLNPSSYNEQFF. As DNA, the CDR3 is TGTGCCAGCAGCCCACTCTTGAATCCATCCTCCTACAATGAGCAGTTCTTC. The variable domain in full, with the rest retrieved from reference TRBV7-6 and TRBJ2-1, is GAGVSQSPRYKVTKRGQDVALRCDPISGHVSLYWYRQALGQGPEFLTYFNYEAQQDKSGLPNDRFSAERPEGSISTLTIQRTEQRDSAMYRCASSPLLNPSSYNEQFFGPGTRLTVL.

The gene calls are TRBV6-1 and TRBJ2-7, with D tentatively TRBD2 (5 bases). This CDR3 has 11 residues. Looked up from germline, CDR1 is MNHNS and CDR2 is SASEGT. Trimming shortened V by 5 bases and J by 7 bases, and 9 bases separated the two germline ends. The CDR3 bases are TGTGCCAGCAGTACGGGGTGGGAGCAGTACTTC. Protein sequence: CASSTGWEQYF.

This clone was seen just once. The V call is TRBV7-2, the J call TRBJ2-3; D uncertain. Germline loops: CDR1 SGHTA, CDR2 FQGNSA. The germline V and J ends were trimmed by 1 base and 7 bases, with 18 bases remaining between them. The CDR3 extends over 16 amino acids. CDR3 coding DNA: TGTGCCAGCAGCTTAGAGGTATTACAACCGGGTAATACGCAGTATTTT. This sequence encodes CASSLEVLQPGNTQYF.

The genes are TRBV2 and TRBJ2-3, with a weak D call TRBD2 (5 bases). Trimming took off 5 bases at V and 2 bases at J, with 14 bases between the two ends. Germline V gene lookup returns CDR1 SNHLY and CDR2 FYNNEI. CDR3 length: 15 amino acids. In nucleotides, the CDR3 is TGTGCCAGCAGTCGGACTGTAGGGCTCACAGATACGCAGTATTTT. As protein: CASSRTVGLTDTQYF.

The rearrangement links TRBV10-2 to TRBJ2-2; 10 bases align to TRBD2. This CDR3 region has 17 residues. Germline trimming cut 7 bases from V and 1 base from J; bases unmatched to any gene: 9. CDR1 is WSHSY, CDR2 SAAADI, per germline. DNA of the CDR3: TGCGCCAGCACCTTGGGACTAGCGACAATGAACACCGGGGAGCTGTTTTTT. This encodes CASTLGLATMNTGELFF.

This sequence joins TRBV27 and TRBJ2-1, with 8 bases matching TRBD2. Losses at the gene ends were 5 bases for V and 3 bases for J; bases not matched to a gene: 6. The CDR3 runs 15 residues. CDR1 MNHEY and CDR2 SMNVEV come from the germline V gene (reference sequence). This CDR3 is CASSATSGLYNEQFF. CDR3 nucleotide sequence: TGTGCCAGCAGTGCCACTAGCGGTCTCTACAATGAGCAGTTCTTC.

The count of this clone is one. The junction and the germline gene differ at one end; a read error may be behind it. The rearrangement links TRBV7-7 to TRBJ2-3; 7 bases are a match to TRBD2. Germline V lookup: CDR1 SSHAT, CDR2 FNYEAQ (reference sequence). The CDR3 is 16 residues long. The CDR3 nucleotides read TGTGCTAGCAGCCGCGCCGGGCTAGCGGAAACAGATACGCAGTATTTT. This translates into CASSRAGLAETDTQYF.

The chain has TRBV19 and TRBJ2-7; TRBD2 matches 10 bases. Germline lookup yields CDR1 LNHDA and CDR2 SQIVND (reference sequence). This CDR3 has 15 amino acids. The CDR3 DNA sequence: TGTGCTACTAGCCTACCAAAGGGACTAGCGAGCGAGCAGTACTTC. This gives the protein CATSLPKGLASEQYF.

This sequence joins TRBV5-4 and TRBJ2-1; TRBD1 matches 9 bases. V gave up 7 bases and J gave up 8 bases; unmatched junction bases: 10. Germline V gene sequence: CDR1 SGHNT, CDR2 YYREEE (reference sequence). The CDR3 covers 14 residues. CDR3 DNA: TGTGCCAGCTACCGGGACAGGGTCTTTGATGAGCAGTTCTTC. The encoded protein is CASYRDRVFDEQFF.

The chain employs TRBV7-3 and TRBJ2-2; the D gene is possibly TRBD2 (7 bases). The length of the CDR3 is 15 residues. The germline V gene has CDR1 SGHTA and CDR2 FQGTGA. Trimming took 0 bases from V and 4 from J, leaving 9 bases between them. The chain's CDR3 is CASSLTGGGTGELFF. For the CDR3, the DNA is TGTGCCAGCAGCTTAACAGGGGGGGGCACCGGGGAGCTGTTTTTT.

The CDR3 loop reads CASSPRTSGNSYEQYF. Here the CDR3 DNA reads TGTGCCAGCAGTCCAAGGACTAGCGGGAACTCCTACGAGCAGTACTTC. The V call is TRBV28, the J call TRBJ2-7, with 12 nucleotides matching TRBD2. Per germline, CDR1 MDHEN and CDR2 SYDVKM. Trimming cost V 5 bases and J 0 bases; bases outside gene matches: 5. The CDR3 length is 16 residues.

This sequence joins TRBV21-1 and TRBJ2-1; the D segment call TRBD2 is taken from the table without a DNA check. TRBV21-1 is designated a pseudogene. The CDR3 runs to 11 residues. CDR3 loop: CARTPYNEQFF. The CDR3 DNA follows: TGTGCCAGGACTCCCTACAATGAGCAGTTCTTC.

This clone was seen once. This rearrangement joins TRBV7-8 to TRBJ1-2, with D hard to call. There are 16 residues in the CDR3. Trimming took 1 base from V and 8 from J, leaving 20 bases between them. Looked up from germline, CDR1 is SGHVS and CDR2 is FQNEAQ. The CDR3 DNA reads as TGTGCCAGCAGCTTAGGTCCTTCTCCAGGTTCGAGCGGCTACACCTTC. Translated: CASSLGPSPGSSGYTF.

The V gene is TRBV30, the J gene TRBJ1-1, with D unclear. Germline V CDR1 and CDR2: GTSNPN, SVGIG (reference sequence). CDR3 length: 11 amino acids. V was cut by 2 bases and J by 5 bases, with 6 bases left in between. DNA for the CDR3: TGTGCCTGGAGTTACAATACTGAAGCTTTCTTT. Its translation: CAWSYNTEAFF.

The chain couples TRBV2 to TRBJ2-3; 10 nucleotides match TRBD2. The CDR3 covers 16 residues. CDR1 is SNHLY and CDR2 is FYNNEI in the germline V gene. The junction had 7 bases not matched to a gene; V was cut back by 6 bases and J by 1 base. Here the CDR3 reads CASSRPLAGGTDTQYF. The CDR3 coding sequence is TGTGCCAGCAGCCGGCCCCTAGCGGGAGGCACAGATACGCAGTATTTT.

The chain has TRBV19 and TRBJ2-1; a possible D gene is TRBD2 (5 bases). Trimming pared 3 bases from V and 8 bases from J, leaving 11 bases between. The CDR3 sequence is 13 residues long. Germline V gene lookup returns CDR1 LNHDA and CDR2 SQIVND (reference sequence). CDR3 nucleotides: TGTGCCAGTAGTATTTCGGGAATCGATGAGCAGTTCTTC. Translating it yields CASSISGIDEQFF. The entire variable domain, with the rest obtained from reference TRBV19 and TRBJ2-1, is as follows: DGGITQSPKYLFRKEGQNVTLSCEQNLNHDAMYWYRQDPGQGLRLIYYSQIVNDFQKGDIAEGYSVSREKKESFPLTVTSAQKNPTAFYLCASSISGIDEQFFGPGTRLTVL.

J is TRBJ2-1 and V is TRBV21-1; the DNA was not compared with TRBD2, the D call given in the table. TRBV21-1 is a documented pseudogene. The CDR3 runs 15 residues. CDR3 coding DNA: TGTGCCAGCAGCAAAGCCAGCGGGATCTACAATGAGCAGTTCTTC. Translating gives CASSKASGIYNEQFF.

The chain has TRBV18 and TRBJ2-1; no clear D gene. The length of the CDR3 is 13 residues. The germline V and J ends were trimmed by 3 bases and 5 bases, with 8 bases remaining between them. CDR1 KGHSH and CDR2 LQKENI come from the germline V gene. This CDR3 reads CASSPVRNNEQFF. CDR3 bases: TGTGCCAGCTCACCCGTCAGGAACAATGAGCAGTTCTTC.

The rearrangement uses TRBV4-1 and TRBJ1-2; possibly TRBD1 for D (5 bases). Germline V CDR1 and CDR2: MGHRA, YSYEKL. V shed 4 bases and J shed 2 bases, with 11 bases lying between them. This CDR3 spans 14 amino acids. The CDR3 sequence: CASSRAQENYGYTF. CDR3 nucleotides: TGCGCCAGCAGCCGAGCACAGGAGAACTATGGCTACACCTTC.

The chain is built from TRBV29-1 and TRBJ1-5, with 7 bases that match TRBD1. The CDR3 totals 14 residues. The germline V gene has CDR1 SQVTM and CDR2 ANQGSEA. Trimming removed 4 bases from V and 4 bases from J; junction bases left unmatched: 7. CDR3 coding DNA: TGCAGCGTTGGGGGGCAGGGGGTTAATCAGCCCCAGCATTTT. It is translated as CSVGGQGVNQPQHF.

The chain links TRBV29-1 to TRBJ2-2; weak D call: TRBD2 (5 bases). The CDR3 has 14 residues. Trimming left V 2 bases short and J 1 base short, with 8 bases between. Germline CDR1 reads SQVTM; CDR2 reads ANQGSEA. CDR3 protein: CSVENGKNTGELFF. As DNA, the CDR3 is TGCAGCGTTGAAAACGGGAAGAACACCGGGGAGCTGTTTTTT.

This chain links TRBV27 with TRBJ2-3, with 9 bases that match TRBD1. The germline gives CDR1 MNHEY, CDR2 SMNVEV (reference sequence). The CDR3 runs 17 residues. Germline trimming cut 2 bases from V and 3 bases from J; bases unmatched to any gene: 9. The CDR3 spells CASSLETGGVRTDTQYF. DNA for the CDR3: TGTGCCAGCAGTTTAGAGACAGGGGGAGTCAGAACAGATACGCAGTATTTT.

This clone came up once. V is TRBV16 and J is TRBJ2-1; a possible D gene is TRBD2 (5 bases). The CDR3 sequence is 13 residues long. V was cut by 3 bases and J by 6 bases, with 9 bases left in between. Germline V gene sequence: CDR1 KGHSY, CDR2 FQNENV. CDR3 in amino acids: CASSQSGFNEQFF. CDR3 in DNA: TGTGCCAGCAGCCAGTCGGGATTCAATGAGCAGTTCTTC.

This clone was recorded only once. The V call is TRBV7-3, the J call TRBJ2-3, with TRBD2 as a possible D gene (6 bases). Germline V gene data show CDR1 as SGHTA and CDR2 as FQGTGA. V shed 4 bases and J shed 1 base, with 12 bases lying between them. The CDR3 consists of 15 residues. In DNA form, the CDR3 reads TGTGCCAGCAGCTCCCTGGGGGGAGGCACAGATACGCAGTATTTT. It translates to CASSSLGGGTDTQYF. The complete variable domain, with remaining parts taken from reference TRBV7-3 and TRBJ2-3, reads GAGVSQTPSNKVTEKGKYVELRCDPISGHTALYWYRQSLGQGPEFLIYFQGTGAADDSGLPNDRFFAVRPEGSVSTLKIQRTERGDSAVYLCASSSLGGGTDTQYFGPGTRLTVL.